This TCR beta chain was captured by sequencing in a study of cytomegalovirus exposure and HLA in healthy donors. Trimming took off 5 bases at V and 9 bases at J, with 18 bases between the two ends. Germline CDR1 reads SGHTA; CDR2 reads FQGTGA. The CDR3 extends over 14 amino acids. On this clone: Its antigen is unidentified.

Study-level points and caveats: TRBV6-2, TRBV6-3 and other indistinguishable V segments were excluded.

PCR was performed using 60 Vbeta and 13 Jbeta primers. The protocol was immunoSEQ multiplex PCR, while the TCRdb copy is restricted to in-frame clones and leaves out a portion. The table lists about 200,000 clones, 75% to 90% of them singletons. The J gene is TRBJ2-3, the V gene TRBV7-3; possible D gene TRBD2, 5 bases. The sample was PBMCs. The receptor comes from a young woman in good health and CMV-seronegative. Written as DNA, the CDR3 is TGTGCCAGCAGCCCAATCCCTAGCATCAGGACGCAGTATTTT. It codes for CASSPIPSIRTQYF.